This entry concerns a single T cell receptor beta chain. Its antigen is currently unknown. The sample belongs to a study of radiation and T cells in renal cell carcinoma. Study results and caveats: Pretreatment tumor biopsies were lacking, so baseline clonotypes are unknown.

Produced via immunoSEQ multiplex PCR; TCRdb's table is partial and in-frame only. Found here are some 120,000 clones, more than 80% of them singletons; the top ten hold approximately 1.9%. The germline gives CDR1 LGHNA, CDR2 YNFKEQ. The CDR3 totals 15 residues. V was cut by 0 bases and J by 4 bases, with 12 bases left in between. Time point in this sample: blood 2 weeks post-SBRT. Treatment specified: 15 Gy SBRT to primary tumor, nephrectomy 4 weeks later. After SBRT, blood was collected at 2 and 4 weeks, plus baseline. The patient's renal cell carcinoma had clear cell pathology. The J gene is TRBJ1-1, the V gene TRBV4-2; D not resolved. The origin of this receptor is a woman aged 60 to 75 with renal cell carcinoma. Sequencing was performed on blood, taken from a patient whose treatment included radiotherapy and nephrectomy. The CDR3 coding sequence is TGTGCCAGCAGCCAAGAACCGGGCGCGACCACTGAAGCTTTCTTT. Translating gives CASSQEPGATTEAFF.